The source of this T cell receptor beta chain is a study of blood T cell repertoires in COVID-19. Study-level information: The study drew acute and convalescent COVID-19 samples from the United States, Italy and Spain.

The assay was immunoSEQ multiplex PCR, and TCRdb's table has in-frame clones only and misses some. The sample has about 180,000 clones; roughly 85% are singletons. The CDR3 totals 13 residues. Germline CDR1 ENHRY, CDR2 SYGVKD. V shed 11 bases, J shed 6 bases, and the junction held 12 bases outside the gene matches. This TCR was recovered from a man aged 50-60 years with active or convalescent COVID-19. What was sequenced was peripheral blood. The V and J genes are TRBV10-3 and TRBJ1-2; 7 bases fit TRBD1. The CDR3 loop reads CASLEEGAHGYTF. CDR3 nucleotides: TGTGCCTCGCTGGAAGAGGGGGCGCATGGCTACACCTTC.